This T cell receptor beta chain comes out of a study of T cells in Graves' hyperthyroidism and ophthalmopathy. General study findings and limits: The majority of expanded thyroid clonotypes above 0.001 also appeared in blood.

It was uncontrolled infection, other autoimmune disease, pregnancy or lactation that excluded patients. Each diagnosis drew on symptoms, thyroxine, TRAb, thyroid ultrasound and orbital computed tomography findings. The authors took PBMCs from over 8.5 ml fresh peripheral blood. Germline values: CDR1 SGHRS, CDR2 YFSETQ. The CDR3 is 13 residues long. V lost 2 bases to trimming and J lost 4 bases, with 8 bases between them. To note about this clonotype: Its antigen remains unknown.

RNA transcripts were the template for amplifying TCR beta CDR3 regions. Researchers ran a first-round RT-PCR on the TCR CDR3 using the HTBI primer set. TCRdb processed the multiplex PCR reads anew with MiXCR; each CDR3 protein has one entry. This sample has 450,000 to 600,000 distinct CDR3 sequences, with about 14% found just once. V gene TRBV5-1 combines with J gene TRBJ2-3, with D unclear. Sample: blood. This TCR came from a woman in her 40s with Graves' hyperthyroidism. CDR3 residues: CASSFVQPDTQYF. The DNA for the CDR3 is TGCGCCAGCAGCTTTGTGCAACCAGATACGCAGTATTTT.